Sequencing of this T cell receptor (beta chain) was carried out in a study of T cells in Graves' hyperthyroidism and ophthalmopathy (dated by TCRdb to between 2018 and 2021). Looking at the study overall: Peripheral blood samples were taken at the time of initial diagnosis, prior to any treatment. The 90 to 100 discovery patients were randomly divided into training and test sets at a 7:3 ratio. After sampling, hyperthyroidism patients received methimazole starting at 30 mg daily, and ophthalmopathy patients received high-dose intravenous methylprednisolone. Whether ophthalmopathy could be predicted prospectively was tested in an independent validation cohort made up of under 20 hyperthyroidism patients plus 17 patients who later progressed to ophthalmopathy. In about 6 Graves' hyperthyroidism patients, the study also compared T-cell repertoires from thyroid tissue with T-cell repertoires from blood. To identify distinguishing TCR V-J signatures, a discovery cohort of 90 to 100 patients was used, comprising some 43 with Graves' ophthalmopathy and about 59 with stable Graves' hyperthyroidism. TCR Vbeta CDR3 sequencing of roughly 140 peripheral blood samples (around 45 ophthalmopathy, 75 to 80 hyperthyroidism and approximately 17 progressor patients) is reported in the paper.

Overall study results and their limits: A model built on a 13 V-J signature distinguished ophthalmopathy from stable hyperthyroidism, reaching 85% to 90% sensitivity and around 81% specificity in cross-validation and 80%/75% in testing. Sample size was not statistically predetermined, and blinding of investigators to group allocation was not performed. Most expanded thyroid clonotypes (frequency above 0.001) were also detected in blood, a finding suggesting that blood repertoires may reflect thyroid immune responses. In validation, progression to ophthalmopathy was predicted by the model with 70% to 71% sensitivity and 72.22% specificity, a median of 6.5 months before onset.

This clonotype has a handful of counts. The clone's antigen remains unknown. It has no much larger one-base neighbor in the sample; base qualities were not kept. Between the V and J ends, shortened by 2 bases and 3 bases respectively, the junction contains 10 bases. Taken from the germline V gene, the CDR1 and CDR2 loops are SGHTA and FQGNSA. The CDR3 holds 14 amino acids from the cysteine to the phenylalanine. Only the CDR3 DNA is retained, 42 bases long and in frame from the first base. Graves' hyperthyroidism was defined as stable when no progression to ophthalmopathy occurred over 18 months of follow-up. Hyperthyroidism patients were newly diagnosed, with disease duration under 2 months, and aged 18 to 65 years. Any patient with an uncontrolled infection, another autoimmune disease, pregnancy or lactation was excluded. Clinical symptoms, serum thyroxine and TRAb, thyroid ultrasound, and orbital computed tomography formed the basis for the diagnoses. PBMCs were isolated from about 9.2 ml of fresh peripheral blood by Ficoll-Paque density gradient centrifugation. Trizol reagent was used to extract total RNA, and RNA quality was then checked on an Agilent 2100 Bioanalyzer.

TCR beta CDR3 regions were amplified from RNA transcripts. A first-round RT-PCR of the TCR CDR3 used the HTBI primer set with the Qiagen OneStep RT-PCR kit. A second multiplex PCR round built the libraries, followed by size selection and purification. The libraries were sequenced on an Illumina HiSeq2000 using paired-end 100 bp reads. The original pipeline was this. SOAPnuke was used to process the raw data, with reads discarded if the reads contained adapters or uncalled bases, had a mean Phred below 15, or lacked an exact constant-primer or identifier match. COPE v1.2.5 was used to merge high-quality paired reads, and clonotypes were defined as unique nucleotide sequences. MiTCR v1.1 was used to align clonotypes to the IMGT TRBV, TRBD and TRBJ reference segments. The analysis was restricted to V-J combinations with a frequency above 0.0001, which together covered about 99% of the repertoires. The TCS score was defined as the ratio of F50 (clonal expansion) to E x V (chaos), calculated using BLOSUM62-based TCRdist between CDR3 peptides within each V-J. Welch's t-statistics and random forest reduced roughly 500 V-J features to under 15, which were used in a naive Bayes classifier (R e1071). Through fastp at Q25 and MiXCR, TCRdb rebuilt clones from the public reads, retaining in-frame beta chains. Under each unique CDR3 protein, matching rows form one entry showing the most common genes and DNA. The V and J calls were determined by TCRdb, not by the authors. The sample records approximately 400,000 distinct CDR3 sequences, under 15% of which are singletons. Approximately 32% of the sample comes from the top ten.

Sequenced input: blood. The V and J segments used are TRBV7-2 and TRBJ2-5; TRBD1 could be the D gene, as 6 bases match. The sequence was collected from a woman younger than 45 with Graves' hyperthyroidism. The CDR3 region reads CASSLTQGKETQYF. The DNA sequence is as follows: TGTGCCAGCAGCTTAACACAGGGTAAAGAGACCCAGTACTTC.